Below, 27 T cell receptor beta chains from the same sample are listed, as sequenced in a study of cytomegalovirus exposure and HLA in healthy donors. Profiled with immunoSEQ multiplex PCR; TCRdb holds only in-frame clones, not every one. The repertoire consists of fewer than 150,000 clones, with roughly 86% occurring once and the leading ten covering roughly 1.4%. What was sequenced was PBMCs. These receptors were collected from a man younger than 45 in good health and CMV-seronegative.

The V call is TRBV9, the J call TRBJ2-7, with TRBD1 as a possible D gene (6 bases). Germline CDR1 reads SGDLS; CDR2 reads YYNGEE. There are 14 residues in the CDR3. Trimming removed 4 bases at V and 2 bases at J, with 13 bases between. The DNA of the CDR3 is TGTGCCAGCAGCACAGGGACCGCGGCCTACGAGCAGTACTTC. Protein: CASSTGTAAYEQYF.

The chain recombines TRBV2 with TRBJ1-2, with D possibly being TRBD1 (6 bases). The CDR3 runs to 13 residues. Looked up from germline, CDR1 is SNHLY and CDR2 is FYNNEI. Trimming removed 5 bases at V and 8 bases at J, with 15 bases between. Here the CDR3 reads CASSTTGQMGYTF. The CDR3 DNA reads TGTGCCAGCAGTACGACAGGCCAGATGGGCTACACCTTC.

The chain combines TRBV30 with TRBJ2-7; 8 bases are shared with TRBD2. The V gene end was trimmed by 7 bases and the J gene end by 5 bases; junction bases not matched to a gene: 4. Germline lookup yields CDR1 GTSNPN and CDR2 SVGIG (reference sequence). The CDR3 runs 11 residues. CDR3 DNA: TGTGCCTTAGCGGGATCGCACGAGCAGTACTTC. Protein: CALAGSHEQYF.

The V gene is TRBV20-1, the J gene TRBJ1-1; D remains unclear. V was clipped by 3 bases and J by 3 bases, with 5 bases between them. This CDR3 is built from 11 residues. CDR1 and CDR2 (germline): DFQATT, SNEGSKA (reference sequence). The CDR3 nucleotides read TGCAGTGCTAGGGGAGACACTGAAGCTTTCTTT. Translating gives CSARGDTEAFF.

The V gene is TRBV6-5, the J gene TRBJ2-7; 12 positions match TRBD2. CDR1 and CDR2 from the germline V gene are MNHEY and SVGAGI. V dropped 6 bases and J dropped 5; count of bases not matched to a gene: 5. This CDR3 has 14 residues. In nucleotides, the CDR3 is TGTGCCAGCAGCCCTGGACTAGCGGGACACGAGCAGTACTTC. This sequence encodes CASSPGLAGHEQYF.

CDR3 sequence (DNA): TGTGCCAGCTGGGGACAGGGTCAGTCCTACGAGCAGTACTTC. Translation: CASWGQGQSYEQYF. The chain uses TRBV6-1 and TRBJ2-7; 9 bases line up with TRBD1. The V segment lost 8 bases and the J segment 1 base; nucleotides outside the gene matches: 6. Per germline, CDR1 MNHNS and CDR2 SASEGT. CDR3 length: 14 amino acids.

This clone was picked up a small number of times. J is TRBJ2-3 and V is TRBV9; TRBD1 matches 8 bases. CDR1 is SGDLS and CDR2 is YYNGEE in the germline V gene. With V trimmed by 4 bases and J by 1 base, 5 bases remained unmatched. The CDR3 loop spans 15 amino acids. The CDR3 reads CASSLRTGRTDTQYF. CDR3 DNA sequence: TGTGCCAGCAGCCTCCGGACAGGGCGCACAGATACGCAGTATTTT. The full variable domain, with the rest looked up from reference TRBV9 and TRBJ2-3, is DSGVTQTPKHLITATGQRVTLRCSPRSGDLSVYWYQQSLDQGLQFLIQYYNGEERAKGNILERFSAQQFPDLHSELNLSSLELGDSALYFCASSLRTGRTDTQYFGPGTRLTVL.

The genes are TRBV5-4 and TRBJ2-7, with a weak D call TRBD1 (6 bases). V lost 5 bases and J lost 0, with 9 bases in between. The CDR3 length is 13 residues. Per the germline V gene, CDR1 is SGHNT and CDR2 is YYREEE (reference sequence). CDR3 residues: CASRVDSSYEQYF. The CDR3 DNA reads TGTGCCAGCAGGGTGGACAGCTCCTACGAGCAGTACTTC.

This clone was detected only a few times. J is TRBJ2-7 and V is TRBV4-3; 9 bases are shared with TRBD2. V lost 0 bases to trimming and J lost 4 bases; unmatched junction nucleotides: 7. Germline lookup yields CDR1 LGHNA and CDR2 YSLEER. The length of the CDR3 is 16 residues. As DNA, the CDR3 is TGCGCCAGCAGCCAAGAAGGACCGACTAGCGGATACGAGCAGTACTTC. Protein: CASSQEGPTSGYEQYF.

The rearrangement uses TRBV6-5 and TRBJ2-7, with D possibly TRBD2 on 6 matching bases. This CDR3 contains 13 residues. Germline V gives CDR1 MNHEY, CDR2 SVGAGI. With 5 bases removed from V and 6 bases from J, the gap between germline ends came to 14 bases. CDR3 coding DNA: TGTGCCAGCAGTCGAGAGGGAGGAGGCGAGCAGTACTTC. Translating gives CASSREGGGEQYF.

V usage is TRBV5-1 and J usage is TRBJ1-1; 7 bases are a match to TRBD1. J gave up 4 bases and V 4 bases, and 19 bases lay outside the gene matches. CDR3 length: 18 residues. Germline values: CDR1 SGHRS, CDR2 YFSETQ. The CDR3 region has the DNA TGCGCCAGCAGCCCAGGTTTGGCAGGGGGTAATCTGGGCACTGAAGCTTTCTTT. This translates into CASSPGLAGGNLGTEAFF.

The V call is TRBV5-6, the J call TRBJ1-5; perhaps TRBD1 as D (5 bases). Trimming stripped 1 base from V and 1 base from J, with 12 bases between. The CDR3 loop spans 16 amino acids. CDR1 and CDR2 (germline): SGHDT, YYEEEE. The CDR3 sequence: CASSLRGELSNQPQHF. The CDR3 nucleotides read TGTGCCAGCAGCTTGCGGGGGGAATTAAGCAATCAGCCCCAGCATTTT.

A word on this clone: The CDR3 does not end in the conserved phenylalanine or tryptophan, so this is likely a read error. This chain links TRBV2 with TRBJ1-1; maybe TRBD1 (6 bases). Trimming cost V 8 bases and J 10 bases, with 20 bases left between them. The CDR3 covers 13 residues. Germline lookup yields CDR1 SNHLY and CDR2 FYNNEI. CDR3 loop: CASDTGYGARAFL. CDR3 coding DNA: TGTGCCAGCGATACAGGGTATGGGGCGAGAGCTTTCCTT.

The rearrangement joins TRBV10-3 to TRBJ2-5, with no clear D. This CDR3 has 13 amino acids. The germline V gene encodes CDR1 ENHRY and CDR2 SYGVKD. The germline V and J ends were trimmed by 4 bases and 1 base, with 7 bases remaining between them. As DNA, the CDR3 is TGTGCCATCAGTGTTCGTTCCCAAGAGACCCAGTACTTC. As protein: CAISVRSQETQYF.

J is TRBJ2-1 and V is TRBV5-5; D might be TRBD2 (5 bases). This CDR3 comprises 19 residues. The germline V gene has CDR1 SGHKS and CDR2 YYEKEE (reference sequence). The germline V and J ends were trimmed by 1 base and 8 bases, with 28 bases remaining between them. The CDR3 sequence: CASSLWRSGLQRPRHEQFF. The CDR3, as DNA: TGTGCCAGCAGCTTGTGGAGGTCGGGCCTCCAACGTCCCCGGCATGAGCAGTTCTTC.

The chain uses TRBV6-6 and TRBJ2-5; 16 bases align to TRBD2. The trim removed 8 bases at V and 1 base at J, leaving 4 bases unmatched. The CDR3 has 16 residues. Germline V gene data show CDR1 as MNHNY and CDR2 as SVGAGI (reference sequence). Written as DNA, the CDR3 is TGTGCCAGCGGGACTAGCGGGAGGGCGGGCCAAGAGACCCAGTACTTC. Encoded protein: CASGTSGRAGQETQYF.

The genes are TRBV5-6 and TRBJ1-3, with D tentatively TRBD1 (6 bases). Germline V gene data show CDR1 as SGHDT and CDR2 as YYEEEE. Deletions cut 2 bases from V and 0 bases from J, with 15 bases between. CDR3 length equals 17 residues. Written as DNA, the CDR3 is TGTGCCAGCAGCTTAAAGACAGGAAGAGGCTCTGGAAACACCATATATTTT. The encoded protein is CASSLKTGRGSGNTIYF.

The rearrangement uses TRBV7-2 and TRBJ1-1, with D possibly TRBD1 on 6 matching bases. Germline V gene sequence: CDR1 SGHTA, CDR2 FQGNSA. This CDR3 is 14 amino acids long. Trimming shortened V by 5 bases and J by 3 bases, and 13 bases separated the two germline ends. CDR3 residues: CASSPRQVYTEAFF. The CDR3 nucleotides are TGTGCCAGCAGCCCTCGACAGGTATACACTGAAGCTTTCTTT.

This clone has a handful of counts. One end of the junction does not line up with germline, which may come from a read error. The chain employs TRBV9 and TRBJ1-2, with 8 bases lining up with TRBD1. The CDR3 extends over 14 amino acids. Germline V gene sequence: CDR1 SGDLS, CDR2 YYNGEE. The CDR3 sequence is CASSGDPGTGPGAF. CDR3 nucleotides: TGTGCCAGCAGCGGGGACCCCGGGACAGGCCCCGGGGCCTTC.

In this sample, this clone turned up once. The chain couples TRBV10-3 to TRBJ1-2, with 9 bases aligning to TRBD1. The CDR3 is made up of 15 amino acids. The germline V gene encodes CDR1 ENHRY and CDR2 SYGVKD. V trimming: 0 bases; J trimming: 6 bases; junction bases outside the gene matches: 5. CDR3 residues: CAISESGTGPDGYTF. CDR3 nucleotide sequence: TGTGCCATCAGTGAGTCAGGGACAGGGCCAGATGGCTACACCTTC.

The chain couples TRBV7-9 to TRBJ2-7, with D possibly TRBD2 on 5 matching bases. CDR1 is SEHNR and CDR2 is FQNEAQ in the germline V gene (reference sequence). The CDR3 covers 15 residues. The V and J ends lost 5 bases and 5 bases respectively, with 19 bases between them. The CDR3 sequence: CASSARQNLAHEQYF. CDR3 coding DNA: TGTGCCAGCAGCGCAAGACAAAACCTAGCCCACGAGCAGTACTTC.

This clone was seen a handful of times. CDR3 in DNA: TGTGCCAGCAGCTTAGAGGACAGGCCGGGGGAGCAGTACTTC. This translates into CASSLEDRPGEQYF. V usage is TRBV7-9 and J usage is TRBJ2-7, with 7 bases matching TRBD1. This CDR3 comprises 14 residues. V was clipped by 1 base and J by 7 bases; unmatched bases: 7. From germline, CDR1 is SEHNR and CDR2 FQNEAQ (reference sequence). Looking up the rest from reference TRBV7-9 and TRBJ2-7 gives the full variable domain: DTGVSQNPRHKITKRGQNVTFRCDPISEHNRLYWYRQTLGQGPEFLTYFQNEAQLEKSRLLSDRFSAERPKGSFSTLEIQRTEQGDSAMYLCASSLEDRPGEQYFGPGTRLTVT.

The chain employs TRBV25-1 and TRBJ2-3; maybe TRBD2 (6 bases). This CDR3 comprises 15 residues. V lost 3 bases, J lost 3 bases, and 13 bases lay in between. CDR1 is MGHDK, CDR2 SYGVNS, per germline. The CDR3 reads CASSDLAGRTDTQYF. In DNA form, the CDR3 reads TGTGCCAGCAGTGATTTGGCGGGACGAACAGATACGCAGTATTTT. Full variable domain (outside the CDR3, taken from reference TRBV25-1 and TRBJ2-3): EADIYQTPRYLVIGTGKKITLECSQTMGHDKMYWYQQDPGMELHLIHYSYGVNSTEKGDLSSESTVSRIRTEHFPLTLESARPSHTSQYLCASSDLAGRTDTQYFGPGTRLTVL.

CDR3 sequence: CASSASGESPGELFF. DNA of the CDR3: TGCGCCAGCAGTGCCTCGGGAGAGAGCCCCGGGGAGCTGTTTTTT. The J gene is TRBJ2-2, the V gene TRBV10-1; D perhaps matches TRBD2 (6 bases). The CDR3 is 15 residues long. CDR1 WNHNN and CDR2 SYGVQD come from the germline V gene (reference sequence). With 4 bases removed from V and 6 bases from J, the gap between germline ends came to 15 bases.

The chain recombines TRBV5-1 with TRBJ1-1, with a tentative D call TRBD1 (6 bases). The ends were cut back, 1 base at V and 1 base at J, with 14 bases in the middle. The CDR3 covers 16 residues. Germline V gene data show CDR1 as SGHRS and CDR2 as YFSETQ. DNA for the CDR3: TGCGCCAGCAGCTTGCAGGGGTTGAACAGGAACACTGAAGCTTTCTTT. This gives the protein CASSLQGLNRNTEAFF.

A few counts support this clone. This sequence joins TRBV9 and TRBJ1-2, with no clear D. Trimming took 0 bases from V and 1 from J, leaving 10 bases between them. Germline CDR1 is SGDLS and CDR2 is YYNGEE. The CDR3 is made up of 15 amino acids. The DNA for the CDR3 is TGTGCCAGCAGCGTAGGATCCTCAGTTAACTATGGCTACACCTTC. Translation gives CASSVGSSVNYGYTF. Full variable domain (missing parts from reference TRBV9 and TRBJ1-2): DSGVTQTPKHLITATGQRVTLRCSPRSGDLSVYWYQQSLDQGLQFLIQYYNGEERAKGNILERFSAQQFPDLHSELNLSSLELGDSALYFCASSVGSSVNYGYTFGSGTRLTVV.

This rearrangement joins TRBV11-2 to TRBJ2-7; maybe TRBD2 (6 bases). CDR1 is SGHAT, CDR2 FQNNGV, per germline. The V and J ends lost 5 bases and 9 bases respectively, with 20 bases between them. The CDR3 covers 14 residues. CDR3 region: CASSPGEAHWGQYF. In nucleotides, the CDR3 is TGTGCCAGCAGCCCCGGGGAGGCCCATTGGGGGCAGTACTTC.